This T cell receptor (beta chain) was recovered during a study of graft-versus-host responses after intestinal transplantation. Study-wide background: Anti-thymocyte globulin was used for induction in all recipients, who then took tacrolimus and steroids for approximately 3 years. Broader study findings: Among recipient marrow samples, GvH clones were found; some appeared first in ileum or blood. The study associated peak circulating GvH clone levels with early post-transplant HvG declines. When patients had graft-donor T cell macrochimerism, their allografts held high graft-versus-host to host-versus-graft clonal ratios.

Sequencing was performed with immunoSEQ multiplex PCR; in TCRdb, only in-frame clones are kept and a portion is missing. The data hold 50,000 to 75,000 clones, with 90% to 95% observed a single time. For this clone: No antigen is known for it.

Trimming removed 2 bases from V and 2 bases from J, with 13 bases in between. CDR3 length equals 15 residues. Germline CDR1 is MNHEY and CDR2 is SVGAGI. The V call is TRBV6-5, the J call TRBJ2-7; maybe TRBD1 (6 bases). This clonotype was sampled from a human donor who was the organ donor for an intestinal transplant. The sample in question was unstimulated CD4+ T cells sorted from spleen or lymph node cells, obtained before transplant. The CDR3, as DNA: TGTGCCAGCAGTTACAAGCCGGACAGAGCCTACGAGCAGTACTTC. This sequence encodes CASSYKPDRAYEQYF.